This T cell receptor (beta chain) was sequenced in a study of PD-1 blockade in classical Hodgkin lymphoma. Study-level points and caveats: When set against healthy donors, newly diagnosed patients were reported to show lower baseline TCR diversity.

Trimming removed 1 base at V and 4 bases at J, with 18 bases between. This CDR3 comprises 17 residues. Per the germline V gene, CDR1 is LGHNA and CDR2 is YNFKEQ. Produced via immunoSEQ multiplex PCR; TCRdb's table is partial and in-frame only. This repertoire shows 20,000 to 25,000 clones, around 70% found once; its top ten account for under 25%. This clone occurred once. Its antigen remains unidentified. Time point here: cycle 4 day 1 (C4D1), after less than 7 weeks of nivolumab. All patients relapsed after autologous stem cell transplantation, and brentuximab vedotin exposure varied. The input for sequencing was peripheral blood mononuclear cells (PBMCs), taken before the fourth cycle of nivolumab. The clonotype was recovered from a human donor with classical Hodgkin lymphoma. The chain has TRBV4-2 and TRBJ2-3, with D maybe TRBD2 (6 bases). The CDR3 nucleotides read TGTGCCAGCAGCCAAGGGGAGCGCCAGCGGGCCGCAGATACGCAGTATTTT. It codes for CASSQGERQRAADTQYF.